Shown below are 9 T cell receptor beta chains from a single sample sequenced in a study of cytomegalovirus exposure and HLA in healthy donors. The PCR had 60 Vbeta and 13 Jbeta primers. Sequenced by immunoSEQ multiplex PCR; TCRdb stores in-frame clones only, minus some. The table has some 150,000 clones, around 80% seen once. Sequencing was carried out using PBMCs. The receptors here all came from a man aged 40-49 years in good health and CMV-seronegative.

V gene TRBV6-1 combines with J gene TRBJ1-4, with a possible D match to TRBD1 (6 bases). The CDR3 extends over 13 amino acids. V was shortened by 3 bases and J by 7 bases, with 9 bases between the two germline ends. The germline CDR1 and CDR2 sequences are MNHNS and SASEGT. CDR3: CASSDGTSEKLFF. The CDR3 DNA reads as TGTGCCAGCAGTGATGGGACATCTGAAAAACTGTTTTTT.

The chain links TRBV7-9 to TRBJ2-3, with 8 positions matching TRBD2. Germline values: CDR1 SEHNR, CDR2 FQNEAQ (reference sequence). J lost 2 bases, V lost 8 bases, and 12 bases had no gene match. This CDR3 comprises 16 residues. The CDR3: CASYSGGAMVTDTQYF. CDR3 coding DNA: TGTGCCAGCTACTCGGGGGGGGCCATGGTCACAGATACGCAGTATTTT.

The V call is TRBV7-2, the J call TRBJ1-4; 9 bases agree with TRBD1. This CDR3 contains 15 residues. Germline V gene lookup returns CDR1 SGHTA and CDR2 FQGNSA. V dropped 5 bases and J dropped 8; count of bases not matched to a gene: 9. The DNA for the CDR3 is TGTGCCAGCAGCCCGAATACAGGGGGCGACGAAAAACTGTTTTTT. Protein: CASSPNTGGDEKLFF. Based on the CDR3 plus reference TRBV7-2 and TRBJ1-4, the full variable domain is GAGVSQSPSNKVTEKGKDVELRCDPISGHTALYWYRQSLGQGLEFLIYFQGNSAPDKSGLPSDRFSAERTGGSVSTLTIQRTQQEDSAVYLCASSPNTGGDEKLFFGSGTQLSVL.

V and J are TRBV9 and TRBJ2-2, with a weak D call TRBD1 (8 bases). This CDR3 is built from 16 residues. Germline CDR1 reads SGDLS; CDR2 reads YYNGEE. With 3 bases removed from V and 1 base from J, the gap between germline ends came to 13 bases. For the CDR3, the DNA is TGTGCCAGCAGCGGGGGGGGACAGGAGAACACCGGGGAGCTGTTTTTT. This codes for CASSGGGQENTGELFF. Looking up the rest from reference TRBV9 and TRBJ2-2 gives the full variable domain: DSGVTQTPKHLITATGQRVTLRCSPRSGDLSVYWYQQSLDQGLQFLIQYYNGEERAKGNILERFSAQQFPDLHSELNLSSLELGDSALYFCASSGGGQENTGELFFGEGSRLTVL.

This clone turned up a few times. The chain has TRBV27 and TRBJ1-1; the D gene is possibly TRBD1 (5 bases). V lost 6 bases, J lost 4 bases, and 12 bases lay in between. CDR3 length: 13 amino acids. CDR1 is MNHEY and CDR2 is SMNVEV in the germline V gene (reference sequence). The CDR3 region has the DNA TGTGCCAGCAGGAGACAGTCCCTCACTGAAGCTTTCTTT. It yields the protein CASRRQSLTEAFF.

This clone was seen only a few times. The chain links TRBV10-2 to TRBJ1-1; weak D call: TRBD1 (5 bases). V was cut by 8 bases and J by 1 base, with 11 bases left in between. The CDR3 sequence is 13 residues long. CDR1 is WSHSY and CDR2 is SAAADI in the germline V gene. In DNA, the CDR3 is TGCGCCAGCCCCCAGGGCGGGAACACTGAAGCTTTCTTT. Amino acid sequence: CASPQGGNTEAFF.

The CDR3 region has the DNA TGCGCCAGCAGCCAACTCTTCTTTGGACAGGGGGGCTCCTACGAGCAGTACTTC. Amino acids: CASSQLFFGQGGSYEQYF. The gene calls are TRBV4-1 and TRBJ2-7; 10 nucleotides align to TRBD1. Unmatched junction bases numbered 10, after V lost 2 bases and J lost 0 bases. This CDR3 is built from 18 residues. The germline gives CDR1 MGHRA, CDR2 YSYEKL.

The V and J genes are TRBV7-9 and TRBJ2-2, with 10 bases matching TRBD1. With 3 bases clipped from V and 0 bases from J, the junction kept 7 bases outside the gene matches. Germline V CDR1 and CDR2: SEHNR, FQNEAQ (reference sequence). This CDR3 is built from 18 residues. The CDR3 here is CASSLGDRGSPNTGELFF. CDR3 DNA: TGTGCCAGCAGCTTGGGGGACAGGGGATCCCCGAACACCGGGGAGCTGTTTTTT.

The chain links TRBV7-8 to TRBJ2-1, with TRBD2 matching 11 bases. V shed 3 bases and J 7 bases; nucleotides not matched to a gene: 5. The CDR3 runs 15 residues. Germline-derived CDR1 and CDR2 are SGHVS and FQNEAQ. The CDR3 coding sequence is TGTGCCAGCAGCTTCTTAGCGGGGGGGAGGAATGAGCAGTTCTTC. Translating it yields CASSFLAGGRNEQFF.